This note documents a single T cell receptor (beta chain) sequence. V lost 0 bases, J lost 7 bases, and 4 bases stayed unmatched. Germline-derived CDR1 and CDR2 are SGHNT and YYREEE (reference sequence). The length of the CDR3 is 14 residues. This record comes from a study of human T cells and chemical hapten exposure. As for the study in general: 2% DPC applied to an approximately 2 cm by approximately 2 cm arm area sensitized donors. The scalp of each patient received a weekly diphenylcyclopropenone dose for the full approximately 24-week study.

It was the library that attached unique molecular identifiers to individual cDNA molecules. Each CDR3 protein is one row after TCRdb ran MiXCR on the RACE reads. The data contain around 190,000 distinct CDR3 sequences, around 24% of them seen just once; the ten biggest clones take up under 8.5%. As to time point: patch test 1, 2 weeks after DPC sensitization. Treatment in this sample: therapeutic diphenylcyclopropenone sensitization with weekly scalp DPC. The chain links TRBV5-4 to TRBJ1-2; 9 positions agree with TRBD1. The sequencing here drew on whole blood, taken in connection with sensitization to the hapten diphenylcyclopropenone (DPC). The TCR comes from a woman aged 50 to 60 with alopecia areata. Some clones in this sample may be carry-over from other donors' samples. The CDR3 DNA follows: TGTGCCAGCAGCTTGGTTCGGGACAGGGTTGGCTACACCTTC. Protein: CASSLVRDRVGYTF.